The clone carrying this TCR beta chain was observed a few times. The data stem from a study of T-cell reconstitution after alpha-beta-depleted transplantation in children. This CDR3 contains 13 residues. Germline values: CDR1 SQVTM, CDR2 ANQGSEA. With 8 bases removed from V and 2 bases from J, the gap between germline ends came to 15 bases. TCRbeta library construction was performed incorporating unique molecular identifiers. MiXCR was run by TCRdb on the PCR reads, yielding one entry per CDR3 protein. The sample carries a few hundred thousand distinct CDR3 sequences, about 18% recorded once. Material: PBMCs from the stem cell graft donor, obtained from the stem cell graft. The chain combines TRBV29-1 with TRBJ1-2; unclear D gene. The sequence derives from a human donor who donated a stem cell graft to a child with acute lymphoblastic leukemia. The CDR3 reads CSTLRTANYGYTF. CDR3 nucleotides: TGCAGCACCCTCCGAACAGCCAACTATGGCTACACCTTC.